This TCR beta chain was recovered during a study of T cells in Graves' hyperthyroidism and ophthalmopathy. Patients were aged 18 to 65, had disease duration under 2 months, and had newly diagnosed hyperthyroidism. Clinical symptoms, serum thyroxine, TRAb, thyroid ultrasound and orbital computed tomography established diagnosis. RNA transcripts yielded amplified TCR beta CDR3 regions. First-round RT-PCR with HTBI primers amplified the TCR CDR3 region. A single record per CDR3 protein comes from TCRdb applying MiXCR to the multiplex PCR reads. Of approximately 590,000 distinct CDR3 sequences detected, 15% to 17% appear once; the ten largest clones hold roughly 6.6%. Study-wide points: In the analysis, a 13 V-J model separated ophthalmopathy from stable hyperthyroidism.

This clonotype was seen many times. Its antigen is not identified. From germline, CDR1 is MNHEY and CDR2 SMNVEV (reference sequence). The V gene lost 5 bases and the J gene lost 4 bases, with 14 bases spanning the gap. The CDR3 runs 14 residues. This chain uses TRBV27 with TRBJ1-1; D unclear. Sequencing was performed on blood. The receptor was derived from a woman aged 25 to 39 with Graves' hyperthyroidism. The CDR3 coding sequence is TGTGCCAGCAGTCCGATGGCCGTGAGCACTGAAGCTTTCTTT. This sequence encodes CASSPMAVSTEAFF.